The rows below give T cell receptor beta chains drawn from one sample of a study of OX40 agonist ivuxolimab in advanced cancers. The method was immunoSEQ multiplex PCR; TCRdb's version includes in-frame clones alone and lacks a portion of them. The sample consists of over 80,000 clones, approximately 87% of them appearing once. The input for sequencing was CD4+ or CD8+ T cells sorted from blood, taken in a trial of the OX40 agonist ivuxolimab. These TCRs come from an adult with an advanced solid tumor such as melanoma, head and neck, liver or kidney cancer. Each CDR3 is given with its conserved first and last residue. The D gene is left open where the match is weak. Size is stated for part of the rows, as once, few or many counts, or as a class when the clone is expanded.

v_gene	d_gene	j_gene	abundance	CDR3nt	CDR3aa
TRBV18	-	TRBJ2-1	-	TGTGCCAGCTCACCACCGGGCGGCAATGAGCAGTTCTTC	CASSPPGGNEQFF
TRBV30	-	TRBJ1-1	-	TGTGCCTGGAGGGAGACGATTCAGCGGGCGAGCACTGAAGCTTTCTTT	CAWRETIQRASTEAFF
TRBV27	TRBD1	TRBJ2-4	-	TGTGCCAGCAGGAATCCCCGGGACAGGGGAGCCAAAAACATTCAGTACTTC	CASRNPRDRGAKNIQYF
TRBV2	TRBD1	TRBJ1-1	-	TGTGCCAGCAGTGGACAGGGGATGAACACTGAAGCTTTCTTT	CASSGQGMNTEAFF
TRBV27	TRBD2	TRBJ2-7	-	TGTGCCAGCAGCAGGACTAGCGGGGGCCATGGGTTGCACGAGCAGTACTTC	CASSRTSGGHGLHEQYF
TRBV6-1	-	TRBJ1-4	-	TGTGCCAGCAGTGAAGCTCGCCAGCGGGAAAAACTGTTTTTT	CASSEARQREKLFF
TRBV21-1	-	TRBJ1-4	-	TGTGCCAGCAGCAAAGGAACAGGGGATGAAAAACTGTTTTTT	CASSKGTGDEKLFF
TRBV19	-	TRBJ2-5	-	TGTGCCAGTAGACGTCATATCCGGGACGGCAAAGAGACCCAGTACTTC	CASRRHIRDGKETQYF
TRBV18	-	TRBJ2-5	-	TGTGCCAGCTCACCCCCCAATAGAGGGGAAGAGACCCAGTACTTC	CASSPPNRGEETQYF
TRBV11-3	TRBD2	TRBJ2-5	once	TGTGCCAGCAGCTCACCTCGCGGGACTAGCGGGGGTTCCGGGGCCCAGTACTTC	CASSSPRGTSGGSGAQYF
TRBV7-3	-	TRBJ1-1	-	TGTGCCAGCAGCTTAATAGGGACCCTTCCACACACTGAAGCTTTCTTT	CASSLIGTLPHTEAFF
TRBV11-3	TRBD2	TRBJ2-5	-	TGTGCCAGCAGCTTAGGTGCGGGACTAGCGGGAGCGCGAGAGACCCAGTACTTC	CASSLGAGLAGARETQYF
TRBV6-5	-	TRBJ1-2	-	TGTGCCAGCAGTCCCGAGGGGGTCTATGGCTACACCTTC	CASSPEGVYGYTF
TRBV30	-	TRBJ2-7	-	TGTGCCTGGAGTGTTCGGCAGGGGACCTACGAGCAGTACTTC	CAWSVRQGTYEQYF
TRBV7-2	-	TRBJ2-3	-	TGTGCCAGCAGCCAGGAGATAGTAAGGGCAGATACGCAGTATTTT	CASSQEIVRADTQYF
TRBV9	-	TRBJ2-7	-	TGTGCCAGCAGCGTGGCAGAGACTGCCTACGAGCAGTACTTC	CASSVAETAYEQYF
TRBV4-3	-	TRBJ2-5	-	TGCGCCAGCAGCCAAGATTGGGGGTACCAAGAGACCCAGTACTTC	CASSQDWGYQETQYF
TRBV27	-	TRBJ2-7	-	TGTGCCAGCAGTTTCCGCACAGGTTACGAGCAGTACTTC	CASSFRTGYEQYF
TRBV9	TRBD2	TRBJ2-3	-	TGTGCCAGCAGCAGACTAGCGGGAGGGCCAATACGCACAGATACGCAGTATTTT	CASSRLAGGPIRTDTQYF
TRBV30	-	TRBJ2-7	-	TGTGCCTGGACCAAGGGATTTGCTCACGAGCAGTACTTC	CAWTKGFAHEQYF
TRBV5-6	-	TRBJ1-1	-	TGTGCCAGCAGCTTAGAAAGGGCCGGGGGCACTGAAGCTTTCTTT	CASSLERAGGTEAFF
TRBV7-9	-	TRBJ2-1	-	TGTGCCAGCAGCTTAGCAGACGAGCAGTTCTTC	CASSLADEQFF
TRBV6-1	-	TRBJ2-7	-	TGTGCCAGCAGGAGAGGCATGAGCTCCTACGAGCAGTACTTC	CASRRGMSSYEQYF
TRBV10-3	-	TRBJ2-7	once	TGTGCCATCGGACTCGAAGCCTACGAGCAGTACTTC	CAIGLEAYEQYF
TRBV30	-	TRBJ2-7	once	TGTGCCTGGAGTGTGGGAGACGAGCAGTACTTC	CAWSVGDEQYF